The present T cell receptor beta chain was sequenced within a study of blood T cell repertoires in COVID-19. Here immunoSEQ multiplex PCR was the method, and the copy in TCRdb shows in-frame clones only, minus some. The table includes over 300,000 clones, roughly 85% detected once. V lost 8 bases and J lost 2; bases outside the gene matches: 6. This CDR3 has 14 amino acids. Germline CDR1 and CDR2: WSHSY and SAAADI. Sequenced material: PBMCs or T cells enriched from blood (not recorded which). V is TRBV10-2 and J is TRBJ2-7; 10 bases line up with TRBD2. The source is a woman aged 25 to 45 who had recovered from COVID-19. The CDR3 coding sequence is TGCGCCAGCCGTAGCGGGGGGACTACCTACGAGCAGTACTTC. This sequence encodes CASRSGGTTYEQYF.